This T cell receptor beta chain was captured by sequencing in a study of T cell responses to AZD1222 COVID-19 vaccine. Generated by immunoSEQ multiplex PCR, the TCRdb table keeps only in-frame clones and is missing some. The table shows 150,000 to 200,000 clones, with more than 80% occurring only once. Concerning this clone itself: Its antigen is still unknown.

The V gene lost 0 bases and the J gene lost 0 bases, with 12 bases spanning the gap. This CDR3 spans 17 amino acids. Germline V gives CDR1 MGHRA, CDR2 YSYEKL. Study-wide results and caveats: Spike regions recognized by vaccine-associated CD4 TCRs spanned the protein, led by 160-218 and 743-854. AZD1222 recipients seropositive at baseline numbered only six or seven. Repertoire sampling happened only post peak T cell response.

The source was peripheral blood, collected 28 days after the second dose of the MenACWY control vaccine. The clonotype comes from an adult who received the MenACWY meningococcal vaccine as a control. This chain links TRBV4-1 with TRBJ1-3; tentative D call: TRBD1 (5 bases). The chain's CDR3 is CASSQEGAVNSGNTIYF. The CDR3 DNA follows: TGCGCCAGCAGCCAAGAAGGGGCCGTCAACTCTGGAAACACCATATATTTT.